This T cell receptor (beta chain) was documented in a study of blood T cell repertoires in COVID-19 (dated by TCRdb to the early 2020s). In the study overall: Samples from collaborators originated in the United States, Italy and Spain and spanned both the acute and convalescent phases of COVID-19. The prospective study material was composed of cDNA or gDNA derived from T cells, B-cell-depleted T cells, or PBMCs. Deeply sampled blood TCRbeta repertoires from subjects exposed to, actively infected with, or recovered from COVID-19 were included in the dataset. The repertoires were released in a freely available public database intended as a resource for research on the immune response to SARS-CoV-2. Samples were obtained from the ongoing ImmuneRACE study (first 160 participants) and from 950 to 1,500 subjects provided by 6 global collaborators. A de-identified subject ID, COVID-19 status, age in years and sex were almost always included in the sample metadata. Where HLA class I and class II types were available, the types were taken from metadata supplied by the sample provider, not from assay-based typing.

The immunoSEQ Assay, a bias-controlled multiplex PCR, was used to amplify TCRbeta CDR3 regions from genomic DNA. In the paper's pipeline: The number of nucleated cells in each sample was estimated from the amplification of reference gene primers within the assay. To quantify the absolute abundance of each unique TCRbeta CDR3 rearrangement, sequence reads were collapsed and filtered. For each sample, productive Simpson clonality was calculated as the square root of Simpson's diversity index over productive rearrangements. Here the immuneACCESS table is served through TCRdb, limited to in-frame sequences with V and J called. Missing clones are a known gap in these copies; in checked studies unresolved V genes cover under half, and the rest lacks a known reason. The V and J calls and clone size are taken from that table; D and trimming were inferred from the DNA. The sample includes a few hundred thousand clones, with 80% to 90% observed a single time. Of the sample, 3.5% to 5% falls within the top ten clones.

Another Seattle source contributed samples from volunteer blood donors who had recovered from COVID-19. Collaborating institutions collected whole blood in K2EDTA tubes following their own protocols. Collaborator samples were shipped for TCRbeta analysis as frozen whole blood, isolated PBMCs, or DNA extracted from either sample type. About this clone: Its antigen is not yet known. Base quality data are lacking; no much larger clone is found one base away.

V lost 0 bases and J lost 3 bases; the stretch between them is 11 bases long. Taken from cysteine to phenylalanine, the CDR3 has 15 residues. Solely the CDR3 DNA is kept, with 45 bases framed from the first base. CDR1 is given as MNHEY and CDR2 as SVGAGI, both from the germline V gene. The research as a whole found: How much clinical and demographic metadata was included differed by source and by participant, and the metadata was provided uncurated.

The origin of this receptor is a woman in her thirties or forties who had recovered from COVID-19. The specimen was peripheral blood. The chain is encoded by TRBV6-5 joined to TRBJ2-5; the D gene is not confidently resolved. For the CDR3, the sequence is CASSYSKSGEETQYF. In nucleotides, the sequence is TGTGCCAGCAGTTACTCGAAGTCAGGCGAAGAGACCCAGTACTTC.